This TCR beta chain was retrieved from a study of cytomegalovirus exposure and HLA in healthy donors. CDR3 length: 14 residues. Per the germline V gene, CDR1 is ENHRY and CDR2 is SYGVKD. The V end was cut by 6 bases, the J end by 4 bases, with 14 bases between. The PCR used 60 Vbeta and 13 Jbeta primers. The assay was immunoSEQ multiplex PCR, and TCRdb's table has in-frame clones only and misses some. The table has tens of thousands of clones, 65% to 70% seen once. Sequencing was performed on PBMCs. The rearrangement links TRBV10-3 to TRBJ2-3; D gene unclear. The clonotype comes from a man aged 35-49 years in good health and CMV-seropositive. The chain's CDR3 is CAIRSRVPSDTQYF. As DNA, the CDR3 is TGTGCCATCAGGAGCCGGGTTCCCTCAGATACGCAGTATTTT.